The 30 T cell receptor beta chains given below trace back to one sample, sequenced in a study of T cell responses to AZD1222 COVID-19 vaccine. Assay used: immunoSEQ multiplex PCR; TCRdb lists only in-frame clones, some missing. The profile shows roughly 150,000 clones, 85% to 90% of them singletons. The specimen was peripheral blood, collected on day 0 of AZD1222 vaccination. The receptors stem from an adult in good health.

This clone occurred a few times. The chain employs TRBV27 and TRBJ1-1, with D perhaps matching TRBD1 (6 bases). Trimming pared 10 bases from V and 0 bases from J, leaving 12 bases between. The CDR3 runs to 13 residues. Germline CDR1 is MNHEY and CDR2 is SMNVEV (reference sequence). The CDR3 loop is CATRDNLNTEAFF. DNA for the CDR3: TGTGCCACCCGGGACAACCTGAACACTGAAGCTTTCTTT.

The V and J genes are TRBV5-8 and TRBJ1-5; D call uncertain. In germline, CDR1 is SGHTS, CDR2 YDEGEE. Trimming stripped 2 bases from V and 6 bases from J, with 15 bases between. The CDR3 loop spans 15 amino acids. CDR3 DNA sequence: TGTGCCAGCAGCTTCAACCTACTTGGGCGTCAGCCCCAGCATTTT. This sequence encodes CASSFNLLGRQPQHF.

The chain links TRBV4-2 to TRBJ2-1; 11 bases match TRBD2. The V and J ends lost 1 base and 4 bases, in that order; junction bases with no gene match: 9. Per germline, CDR1 LGHNA and CDR2 YNFKEQ. The CDR3 loop spans 18 amino acids. CDR3 protein: CASSQVSSGTSGYNEQFF. CDR3 nucleotides: TGTGCCAGCAGCCAAGTATCCAGCGGGACTAGCGGTTACAATGAGCAGTTCTTC.

This chain connects TRBV11-3 to TRBJ2-7; the D gene is possibly TRBD1 (7 bases). Per the germline V gene, CDR1 is SGHNT and CDR2 is YENEEA. The V end lost 3 bases, the J end lost 5 bases, and 11 bases lay between the germline ends. The CDR3 spans 13 residues. The CDR3: CASSFDREDEQYF. The DNA of the CDR3 is TGTGCCAGCAGCTTTGACAGGGAGGACGAGCAGTACTTC.

The chain combines TRBV30 with TRBJ1-3, with D hard to call. Between the trimmed V and J ends, which lost 1 base and 3 bases, there was a span of 4 bases. The CDR3 has 12 amino acids. Germline assignment: CDR1 GTSNPN and CDR2 SVGIG (reference sequence). Here the CDR3 reads CAWSGGGNTIYF. The DNA of the CDR3 is TGTGCCTGGAGTGGAGGTGGAAACACCATATATTTT.

This clone came up once. The J gene is TRBJ2-5, the V gene TRBV19, with D possibly TRBD1 on 6 matching bases. The ends were cut back, 0 bases at V and 4 bases at J, with 12 bases in the middle. Germline V CDR1 and CDR2: LNHDA, SQIVND (reference sequence). The CDR3 contains 15 residues. In DNA form, the CDR3 reads TGTGCCAGTAGTATAGAGAGAGGGGGACGAGAGACCCAGTACTTC. Translation: CASSIERGGRETQYF.

V usage is TRBV27 and J usage is TRBJ1-5; a possible D gene is TRBD1 (5 bases). Germline values: CDR1 MNHEY, CDR2 SMNVEV (reference sequence). With 5 bases removed from V and 3 bases from J, the gap between germline ends came to 11 bases. The CDR3 has 14 residues. This CDR3 is CASSPQGSNQPQHF. The CDR3 DNA sequence: TGTGCCAGCAGTCCGCAGGGTTCCAATCAGCCCCAGCATTTT.

This clone was seen more than once but under ten times. The chain is built from TRBV6-6 and TRBJ1-4, with 8 nucleotides matching TRBD1. Trimming cost V 7 bases and J 5 bases; bases outside gene matches: 6. The germline gives CDR1 MNHNY, CDR2 SVGAGI (reference sequence). The CDR3 sequence is 14 residues long. The CDR3 loop reads CASIDRGGNEKLFF. CDR3 sequence (DNA): TGTGCCAGCATAGACAGGGGTGGGAATGAAAAACTGTTTTTT.

The rearrangement links TRBV1 to TRBJ2-5. TRBV1 corresponds to a pseudogene. The CDR3 contains 15 residues. Here the CDR3 DNA reads TGCACCAGCAGCCAAGTAGGGAGGGGGCAAGCGACCCAGTACTTC. It specifies CTSSQVGRGQATQYF.

This clone has only one observation. The genes are TRBV4-2 and TRBJ2-7, with 9 bases that match TRBD2. The length of the CDR3 is 15 residues. Per the germline V gene, CDR1 is LGHNA and CDR2 is YNFKEQ. The ends lost 4 bases at V and 5 bases at J; junction bases unmatched: 9. The CDR3 region is CASSPEVGTSNEQYF. CDR3 coding DNA: TGTGCCAGCAGCCCCGAGGTCGGGACTAGCAACGAGCAGTACTTC.

V and J are TRBV6-2 or TRBV6-3 and TRBJ1-1, with D unclear. Between the trimmed V and J ends, which lost 6 bases and 1 base, there was a span of 15 bases. This CDR3 contains 15 residues. Per the germline V gene, CDR1 is MNHEY and CDR2 is SVGEGT. CDR3 region: CASSVLHLTNTEAFF. For the CDR3, the DNA is TGTGCCAGCAGCGTACTACACCTAACGAACACTGAAGCTTTCTTT.

The gene calls are TRBV10-3 and TRBJ2-7, with 8 bases lining up with TRBD2. Germline lookup yields CDR1 ENHRY and CDR2 SYGVKD. The CDR3 is made up of 14 amino acids. The V segment lost 6 bases and the J segment 2 bases; nucleotides outside the gene matches: 6. The CDR3, as DNA: TGTGCCATCAGCGGACGGGGACTAGCCTACGAGCAGTACTTC. This encodes CAISGRGLAYEQYF.

This clone has just one count. The chain links TRBV28 to TRBJ2-1; TRBD2 matches 10 bases. With 4 bases clipped from V and 9 bases from J, the junction kept 9 bases outside the gene matches. This CDR3 is 15 amino acids long. Germline CDR1 and CDR2: MDHEN and SYDVKM. Written as DNA, the CDR3 is TGTGCCAGCAGTTCGGGACTAGCGATGTTTGGTGAGCAGTTCTTC. Translating it yields CASSSGLAMFGEQFF.

The chain couples TRBV14 to TRBJ2-7; D remains unclear. Looked up from germline, CDR1 is SGHDN and CDR2 is FVKESK. The CDR3 has 16 amino acids. Trimming took off 1 base at V and 3 bases at J, with 16 bases between the two ends. Here the CDR3 reads CASSQGTTRKLYEQYF. In DNA, the CDR3 is TGTGCCAGCAGCCAAGGGACGACCCGAAAGCTCTACGAGCAGTACTTC.

To note about this clone: Different DNA sequences within this sample yield the same CDR3. This chain joins TRBV7-2 and TRBJ1-1; D might be TRBD1 (6 bases). V was trimmed by 5 bases and J by 1 base, leaving 8 bases between them. CDR1 and CDR2 (germline): SGHTA, FQGNSA. This CDR3 is built from 13 residues. The CDR3, as DNA: TGTGCCAGCAGCCTGACAGGGAACACTGAAGCTTTCTTT. It codes for CASSLTGNTEAFF.

The rearrangement uses TRBV28 and TRBJ2-1; 10 nucleotides match TRBD2. In germline, CDR1 is MDHEN, CDR2 SYDVKM. This CDR3 contains 17 residues. Losses at the gene ends were 4 bases for V and 7 bases for J; bases not matched to a gene: 13. CDR3 region: CASSSLTRASGRNEQFF. CDR3 DNA sequence: TGTGCCAGCAGTTCCCTCACTCGGGCTAGCGGGAGAAATGAGCAGTTCTTC.

This clone was seen only once. The CDR3 DNA sequence: TGTGCCATCCTGCGGGAGGGGTTGAGCGGCGAGCAGTACTTC. Protein product: CAILREGLSGEQYF. The chain carries TRBV7-9 and TRBJ2-7, with 9 bases identical to TRBD2. The V segment lost 10 bases and the J segment 6 bases; nucleotides outside the gene matches: 13. CDR1 and CDR2 (germline): SEHNR, FQNEAQ (reference sequence). The CDR3 covers 14 residues.

The chain couples TRBV1 to TRBJ2-2; the table's D call, TRBD2, was not checked against the DNA. TRBV1 is noted as a pseudogene. The CDR3 spans 17 residues. CDR3 DNA sequence: TGCACCAGCAGCCAAGATCCGCCGGGACTAGTAACCGGGGAGCTGTTTTTT. Translation: CTSSQDPPGLVTGELFF.

This rearrangement joins TRBV4-2 to TRBJ2-1; TRBD2 might be the D (6 bases). Germline loops: CDR1 LGHNA, CDR2 YNFKEQ. Between the trimmed V and J ends, which lost 5 bases and 6 bases, there was a span of 23 bases. The CDR3 has 17 residues. CDR3 bases: TGTGCCAGCAGCGGCAAGAGCCTAGCGTTCGACCTCAATGAGCAGTTCTTC. Translating it yields CASSGKSLAFDLNEQFF.

The J gene is TRBJ2-1, the V gene TRBV28; TRBD2 aligns across 11 bases. Germline CDR1 and CDR2: MDHEN and SYDVKM. The J segment lost 8 bases and the V segment lost 2 bases, leaving 5 bases of the junction unmatched. The length of the CDR3 is 15 residues. CDR3: CASSLELAGADEQFF. The CDR3 DNA is TGTGCCAGCAGTTTAGAACTAGCGGGAGCCGATGAGCAGTTCTTC.

In its sample, this clone was seen a few times. This chain links TRBV9 with TRBJ2-1; 7 nucleotides line up with TRBD1. Germline CDR1 SGDLS, CDR2 YYNGEE. The CDR3 spans 16 residues. With 3 bases clipped from V and 4 bases from J, the junction kept 10 bases outside the gene matches. The CDR3 protein is CASSAPREGAYNEQFF. CDR3 nucleotide sequence: TGTGCCAGCAGCGCCCCCAGAGAGGGGGCTTACAATGAGCAGTTCTTC.

This clone is a singleton in its sample. The chain has TRBV6-5 and TRBJ1-4; D is uncertain. This CDR3 contains 16 residues. The germline gives CDR1 MNHEY, CDR2 SVGAGI. Trimming left V 3 bases short and J 7 bases short, with 18 bases between. Here the CDR3 DNA reads TGTGCCAGCAGTTATTCTTTATTACAGCGGCGTGAAAAACTGTTTTTT. This sequence encodes CASSYSLLQRREKLFF.

This chain's CDR3 is CSASRGTGGSSLHF. DNA for the CDR3: TGCAGTGCTAGTAGAGGGACAGGGGGTAGTTCCCTCCACTTT. The V and J genes are TRBV20-1 and TRBJ1-6; 11 nucleotides match TRBD1. Germline loops: CDR1 DFQATT, CDR2 SNEGSKA (reference sequence). Germline trimming cut 3 bases from V and 14 bases from J; bases unmatched to any gene: 9. The CDR3 consists of 14 residues.

The chain joins TRBV15 to TRBJ1-1; 7 bases line up with TRBD1. The J segment lost 7 bases and the V segment lost 1 base, leaving 9 bases of the junction unmatched. Germline-derived CDR1 and CDR2 are LNHNV and YYDKDF (reference sequence). The CDR3 spans 15 residues. CDR3 residues: CATSRADRDSGEAFF. In DNA, the CDR3 is TGTGCCACCAGCAGAGCAGACAGGGATTCGGGTGAAGCTTTCTTT.

The CDR3 sequence: CASSPGENTEAFF. The CDR3 DNA follows: TGTGCCAGCAGCCCAGGGGAGAACACTGAAGCTTTCTTT. The chain joins TRBV6-4 to TRBJ1-1; tentatively, D is TRBD1 (6 bases). This CDR3 is built from 13 residues. Germline V gene sequence: CDR1 MRHNA, CDR2 SNTAGT. The V gene lost 6 bases and the J gene lost 1 base, with 9 bases spanning the gap.

The chain recombines TRBV28 with TRBJ2-1; TRBD2 agrees at 7 bases. The CDR3 totals 15 residues. Germline-derived CDR1 and CDR2 are MDHEN and SYDVKM. V was clipped by 6 bases and J by 2 bases; unmatched bases: 7. The CDR3 DNA follows: TGTGCCAGCAGCCAAAGCGGGAAGCCCTACAATGAGCAGTTCTTC. Amino acid sequence: CASSQSGKPYNEQFF.

The gene calls are TRBV2 and TRBJ1-1; no clear D gene. The V gene's germline CDR1 is SNHLY and CDR2 FYNNEI. The V gene lost 5 bases and the J gene lost 5 bases, with 6 bases spanning the gap. The CDR3 totals 11 residues. The DNA for the CDR3 is TGTGCCAGCAGTCGAGGTACTGAAGCTTTCTTT. Its translation is CASSRGTEAFF.

Here the CDR3 DNA reads TGTGCCAGTAGTTCCCGAACAGGGACGGGGGGTGACGAGCAGTACTTC. Amino acids: CASSSRTGTGGDEQYF. The chain is built from TRBV19 and TRBJ2-7; tentative D call: TRBD2 (7 bases). Deletions cut 5 bases from V and 5 bases from J, with 22 bases between. The CDR3 loop spans 16 amino acids. Germline CDR1 and CDR2: LNHDA and SQIVND (reference sequence).

The J gene is TRBJ1-2, the V gene TRBV7-9; D is ambiguous. The CDR3 spans 13 residues. The germline V and J ends were trimmed by 1 base and 5 bases, with 8 bases remaining between them. CDR1 is SEHNR, CDR2 FQNEAQ, per germline (reference sequence). This CDR3 reads CASSLDSSYGYTF. The CDR3 DNA follows: TGTGCCAGCAGCTTAGACAGTTCTTATGGCTACACCTTC.

The chain is built from TRBV7-2 and TRBJ1-1; 9 bases agree with TRBD1. After removal of 2 bases from V and 6 bases from J, the junction contained 7 bases not matched to a gene. CDR3 length: 15 residues. Looked up from germline, CDR1 is SGHTA and CDR2 is FQGNSA. Here the CDR3 DNA reads TGTGCCAGCAGCTTACGGCAGGACAGGGGCGCTGAAGCTTTCTTT. Residues: CASSLRQDRGAEAFF.